This is a list of T cell receptor beta chains from one sample in a study of blood T cell repertoires in COVID-19. Some clones are missing from TCRdb's copy, which holds only in-frame ones; the method was immunoSEQ multiplex PCR. The table has about 190,000 clones, more than 75% seen once. The sequenced sample consisted of PBMCs or T cells enriched from blood (not recorded which). These receptors were obtained from a woman aged 45 to 65 with acute COVID-19. CDR3s include the opening cysteine and the closing phenylalanine or tryptophan. The order of the fields is D gene, V gene, clone size, J gene, CDR3 DNA, CDR3 protein. The D gene is left open where the match is weak. Where a row states a size, it is once, few, many or the class of an expanded clone; other rows omit it.

TRBD1	TRBV7-3	.	TRBJ1-3	TGTGCCAGCAGCCCCGCCGGGACAGGGGCCGGAAACACCATATATTTT	CASSPAGTGAGNTIYF
.	TRBV3-1/TRBV3-2	.	TRBJ2-5	TGTGCCAGCAGCCAAGAATACATGGGGGGGCTGACGAAGGAAGAGACCCAGTACTTC	CASSQEYMGGLTKEETQYF
.	TRBV7-3	.	TRBJ2-3	TGTGCCAGCAGCCTTGCGGGTCCAGATACGCAGTATTTT	CASSLAGPDTQYF
TRBD1	TRBV3-1/TRBV3-2	.	TRBJ1-2	TGTGCCAGCAGCCAGGGACAGGGTGAAGGCTACACCTTC	CASSQGQGEGYTF
TRBD1	TRBV7-9	.	TRBJ1-2	TGTGCCAGCAGCGCTGGACAGGGTGACTATGGCTACACCTTC	CASSAGQGDYGYTF
TRBD1	TRBV11-3	.	TRBJ1-1	TGTGCCAGCAGCTTAGGGACAGGGCGGAACACTGAAGCTTTCTTT	CASSLGTGRNTEAFF
TRBD2	TRBV6-4	.	TRBJ2-1	TGTGCCAGCAGTGACGGGACTAGCGGCAATGAGCAGTTCTTC	CASSDGTSGNEQFF
.	TRBV19	.	TRBJ2-3	TGTGCCGCGGCCCCGAATCAGGGTAGCACAGATACGCAGTATTTT	CAAAPNQGSTDTQYF
.	TRBV5-1	.	TRBJ1-3	TGCGCCAGCAGGTGGGAGACCGGAAACACCATATATTTT	CASRWETGNTIYF
.	TRBV18	.	TRBJ1-6	TGTGCCAGCTCCACCAGGGCCGATTCACCCCTCCACTTT	CASSTRADSPLHF
TRBD1	TRBV5-1	once	TRBJ2-5	TGCGCCAGCAGCATGTCCCAGGGGGTAGGCACAAAAGAGACCCAGTACTTC	CASSMSQGVGTKETQYF
TRBD2	TRBV5-1	once	TRBJ2-2	TGCGCCAGCGAAGATAACGAGCGGGGTGTGAACACCGGGGAGCTGTTTTTT	CASEDNERGVNTGELFF
.	TRBV4-1	.	TRBJ2-5	TGCGCCAGCAGCCCCCGAGGGTCCCAAGAGACCCAGTACTTC	CASSPRGSQETQYF
TRBD2	TRBV10-3	.	TRBJ2-3	TGTGCCGTAGGGACTACCACAGATACGCAGTATTTT	CAVGTTTDTQYF
.	TRBV7-9	.	TRBJ1-5	TGTGCCAGCAGCTTGACAGGTGATCAGCCCCAGCATTTT	CASSLTGDQPQHF
TRBD2	TRBV20-1	.	TRBJ2-6	TGCAGTGCTAGTTGGGCGGGGGGTGCCCTTTCTGGGGCCAACGTCCTGACTTTC	CSASWAGGALSGANVLTF
.	TRBV13	few	TRBJ1-6	TGTGCCAGCAGAAGACAGTCCTATAATTCACCCCTCCACTTT	CASRRQSYNSPLHF
.	TRBV5-1	.	TRBJ1-1	TGCGCCAGCGCCCAGAGCCGGGCGGGGACTGAAGCTTTCTTT	CASAQSRAGTEAFF
TRBD1	TRBV6-6	.	TRBJ1-6	TGTGCCAGCAGTTACCTACGACAGGGGGATTCACCCCTCCACTTT	CASSYLRQGDSPLHF
.	TRBV2	once	TRBJ1-6	TGTGCCAGCGGACCAGCTCAGGACAGTTCACCCCTCCACTTT	CASGPAQDSSPLHF
.	TRBV28	.	TRBJ1-3	TGTGCCAGCACCTCGTGGGGGGGAGGCTCTGGAAACACCATATATTTT	CASTSWGGGSGNTIYF
TRBD1	TRBV28	.	TRBJ1-5	TGTGCCAGCAGTTTGCCACAGGGGAACAATCAGCCCCAGCATTTT	CASSLPQGNNQPQHF
TRBD1	TRBV19	.	TRBJ1-2	TGTGCCAGTAGGGAAACGGGACAGGGCACCTATGGCTACACCTTC	CASRETGQGTYGYTF
.	TRBV14	.	TRBJ1-1	TGTGCCAGCAGCCGGGAGGCGCCAGGCGACACTGAAGCTTTCTTT	CASSREAPGDTEAFF
TRBD1	TRBV9	.	TRBJ1-2	TGTGCCAGCAGCAGCCGGGACAGTAACTATGGCTACACCTTC	CASSSRDSNYGYTF
.	TRBV11-2	.	TRBJ1-2	TGTGCCAGCAGCTTGCCCTTACAGGGTATGGGCTACACCTTC	CASSLPLQGMGYTF
TRBD1	TRBV29-1	.	TRBJ1-1	TGCAGCGTTGAAGATCCACAGGGGGGGAACACTGAAGCTTTCTTT	CSVEDPQGGNTEAFF
.	TRBV28	.	TRBJ1-3	TGTGCCAGCAGTTTCCCTGACAGGAGCTCTGGAAACACCATATATTTT	CASSFPDRSSGNTIYF
.	TRBV5-5	few	TRBJ2-1	TGTGCCAGCAGATCCCTACCCCAGGGTTACAATGAGCAGTTCTTC	CASRSLPQGYNEQFF
TRBD2	TRBV2	few	TRBJ2-1	TGTGCCAGCAGTGTGTTGCGGGGGAATGAGCAGTTCTTC	CASSVLRGNEQFF
.	TRBV7-9	.	TRBJ1-5	TGTGCCAGCAGCTCCCCCATCGGTCAGCCCCAGCATTTT	CASSSPIGQPQHF
TRBD1	TRBV19	.	TRBJ1-1	TGTGCCAGTAGTATCCGAGGGGGCGCTGGGACTGAAGCTTTCTTT	CASSIRGGAGTEAFF
TRBD1	TRBV13	.	TRBJ2-5	TGTGCCAGCAGCTTAGTTACAGGGGGCTGGGAGACCCAGTACTTC	CASSLVTGGWETQYF
TRBD1	TRBV3-1/TRBV3-2	.	TRBJ1-3	TGTGCCAGCAGCCAGAGCGGACAGGACGCCTCTGGAAACACCATATATTTT	CASSQSGQDASGNTIYF
.	TRBV7-6	.	TRBJ2-1	TGTGCCAGCAGCTTAGGTGGACTGGCGATCCCCAATGAGCAGTTCTTC	CASSLGGLAIPNEQFF
TRBD1	TRBV28	.	TRBJ1-4	TGTGCCAGCAGTGGACTAACAGGGGGCGCCAAGGAAAAACTGTTTTTT	CASSGLTGGAKEKLFF
.	TRBV2	.	TRBJ1-2	TGTGCCAGCAGTGAACAGGGAGGAGTATATGGCTACACCTTC	CASSEQGGVYGYTF
.	TRBV3-1/TRBV3-2	.	TRBJ1-4	TGTGCCAGCAGCCAAGAGCGCAACGGGGGGCTTGAAAAACTGTTTTTT	CASSQERNGGLEKLFF
TRBD1	TRBV5-4	.	TRBJ1-3	TGTGCCAGCAGCCGGACAGGCACCTCTGGAAACACCATATATTTT	CASSRTGTSGNTIYF
.	TRBV3-1/TRBV3-2	few	TRBJ1-1	TGTGCCAGCAGCCCGACACCACAGGGAGACACTGAAGCTTTCTTT	CASSPTPQGDTEAFF
TRBD2	TRBV28	.	TRBJ2-1	TGTGCCAGCAGTCGCGCGGGGGGACCCCCCGGCAATGAGCAGTTCTTC	CASSRAGGPPGNEQFF
TRBD1	TRBV4-1	.	TRBJ1-5	TGCGCCAGCAGCCAGGGGGGGGACAGGAGCTATCAGCCCCAGCATTTT	CASSQGGDRSYQPQHF
TRBD1	TRBV5-5	once	TRBJ1-2	TGTGCCAGCAGCTTGACTCCGAGATCAGGGGGAGACTATGGCTACACCTTC	CASSLTPRSGGDYGYTF
TRBD1	TRBV4-1	once	TRBJ1-3	TGCGCCAGCAGCCATATAAGACAGGGGGCAAGGGGAAACACCATATATTTT	CASSHIRQGARGNTIYF
.	TRBV3-1/TRBV3-2	.	TRBJ1-3	TGTGCCAGCAGCCAAGATAACAGGGGAAACACCATATATTTT	CASSQDNRGNTIYF
.	TRBV4-1	.	TRBJ1-5	TGCGCCAGCAGCCCCAACGAGGGCACTCAGCCCCAGCATTTT	CASSPNEGTQPQHF